This T cell receptor (beta chain) was profiled in a study of CD8+ T cells in alopecia areata. Following extraction, RNA underwent reverse transcription to cDNA, which served as the sequencing template. Profiling relied on immunoSEQ multiplex PCR, and the TCRdb table lists in-frame clones only, not all of them. Of more than 200,000 clones listed, 55% to 70% are singletons. CDR1 and CDR2 (germline): SNHLY, FYNNEI. V was pared by 6 bases and J by 1 base, with 3 bases of the junction left unmatched. This CDR3 spans 14 amino acids. Treatment described: oral pan-JAK inhibitor, 5-10 mg twice daily. PBMC-derived CD4+ and CD8+ T cells were sorted.

The starting material was CD4+ T cells sorted from blood, obtained at week 4, from a patient treated with tofacitinib. This clonotype originated in a human donor with alopecia areata. The rearrangement joins TRBV2 to TRBJ2-5; 9 nucleotides match TRBD2. CDR3 bases: TGTGCCAGCAGCCAGACTAGCGGCCAAGAGACCCAGTACTTC. The encoded protein is CASSQTSGQETQYF.